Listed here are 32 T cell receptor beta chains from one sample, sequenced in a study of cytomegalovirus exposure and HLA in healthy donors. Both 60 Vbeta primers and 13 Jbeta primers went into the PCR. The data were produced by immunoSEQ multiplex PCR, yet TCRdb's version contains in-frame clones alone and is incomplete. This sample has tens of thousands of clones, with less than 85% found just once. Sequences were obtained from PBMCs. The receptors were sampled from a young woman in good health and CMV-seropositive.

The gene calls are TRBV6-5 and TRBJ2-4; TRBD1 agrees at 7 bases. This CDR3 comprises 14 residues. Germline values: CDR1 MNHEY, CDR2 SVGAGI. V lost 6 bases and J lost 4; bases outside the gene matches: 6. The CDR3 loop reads CASSPSGQKNIQYF. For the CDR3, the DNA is TGTGCCAGCAGCCCTTCGGGACAGAAAAACATTCAGTACTTC.

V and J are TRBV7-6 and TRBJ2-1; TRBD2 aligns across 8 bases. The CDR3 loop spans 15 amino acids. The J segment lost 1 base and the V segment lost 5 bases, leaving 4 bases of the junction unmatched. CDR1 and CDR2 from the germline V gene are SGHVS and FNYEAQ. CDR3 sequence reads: CASSRGGSSYNEQFF. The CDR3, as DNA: TGTGCCAGCAGCCGCGGGGGGAGTTCCTACAATGAGCAGTTCTTC. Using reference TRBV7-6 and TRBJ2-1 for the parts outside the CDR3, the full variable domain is GAGVSQSPRYKVTKRGQDVALRCDPISGHVSLYWYRQALGQGPEFLTYFNYEAQQDKSGLPNDRFSAERPEGSISTLTIQRTEQRDSAMYRCASSRGGSSYNEQFFGPGTRLTVL.

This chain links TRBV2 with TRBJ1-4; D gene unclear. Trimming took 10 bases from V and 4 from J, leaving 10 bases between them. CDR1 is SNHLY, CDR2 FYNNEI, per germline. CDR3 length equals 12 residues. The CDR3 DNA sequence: TGTGCCACCCGGCGAGGTAATGAAAAACTGTTTTTT. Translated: CATRRGNEKLFF.

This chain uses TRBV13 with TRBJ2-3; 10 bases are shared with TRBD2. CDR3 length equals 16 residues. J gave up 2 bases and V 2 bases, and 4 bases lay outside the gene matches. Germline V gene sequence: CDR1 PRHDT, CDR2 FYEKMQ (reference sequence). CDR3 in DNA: TGTGCCAGCAGCTTAACTAGCGGGGAGGTCACAGATACGCAGTATTTT. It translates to CASSLTSGEVTDTQYF.

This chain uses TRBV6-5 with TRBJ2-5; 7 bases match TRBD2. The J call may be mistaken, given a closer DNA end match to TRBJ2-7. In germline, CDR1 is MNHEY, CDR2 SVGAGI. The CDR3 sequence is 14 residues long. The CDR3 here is CASSYGGGGYEQYF. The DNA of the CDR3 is TGTGCCAGCAGTTACGGCGGGGGTGGGTACGAGCAGTACTTC.

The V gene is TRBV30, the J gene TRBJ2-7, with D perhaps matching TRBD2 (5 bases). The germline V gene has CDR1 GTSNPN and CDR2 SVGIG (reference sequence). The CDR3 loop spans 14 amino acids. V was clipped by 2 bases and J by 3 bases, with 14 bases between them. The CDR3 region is CAWSQEDWNYEQYF. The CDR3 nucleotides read TGTGCCTGGAGTCAGGAGGACTGGAACTACGAGCAGTACTTC.

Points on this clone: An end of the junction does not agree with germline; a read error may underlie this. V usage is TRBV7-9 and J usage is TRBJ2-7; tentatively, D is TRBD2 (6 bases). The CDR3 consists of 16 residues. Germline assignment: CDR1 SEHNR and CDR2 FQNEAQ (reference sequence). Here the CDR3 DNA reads TGTTCCAGCAGCCCTGGGTCAGCGGGTAGCTCCTACGAGCAGTACTTC. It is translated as CSSSPGSAGSSYEQYF.

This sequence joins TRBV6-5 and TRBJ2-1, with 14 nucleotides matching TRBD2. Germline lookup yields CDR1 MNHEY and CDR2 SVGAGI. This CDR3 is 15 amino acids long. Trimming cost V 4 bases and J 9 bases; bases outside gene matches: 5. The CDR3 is CASSWGLAGVGEQFF. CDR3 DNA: TGTGCCAGCAGTTGGGGACTAGCGGGAGTTGGTGAGCAGTTCTTC.

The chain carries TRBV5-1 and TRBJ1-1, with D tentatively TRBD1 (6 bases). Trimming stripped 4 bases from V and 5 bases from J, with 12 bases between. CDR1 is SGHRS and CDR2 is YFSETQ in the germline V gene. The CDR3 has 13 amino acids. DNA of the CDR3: TGCGCCAGCAGCACACAGGGATGGACTGAAGCTTTCTTT. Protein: CASSTQGWTEAFF.

CDR3 DNA sequence: TGTGCCAGCAGGTCTCGGGTCAAGGCGATTGAAGCTTTCTTT. The encoded protein is CASRSRVKAIEAFF. The chain uses TRBV27 and TRBJ1-1; D not resolved. The germline V gene encodes CDR1 MNHEY and CDR2 SMNVEV (reference sequence). The CDR3 sequence is 14 residues long. The V gene lost 6 bases and the J gene lost 7 bases, with 18 bases spanning the gap.

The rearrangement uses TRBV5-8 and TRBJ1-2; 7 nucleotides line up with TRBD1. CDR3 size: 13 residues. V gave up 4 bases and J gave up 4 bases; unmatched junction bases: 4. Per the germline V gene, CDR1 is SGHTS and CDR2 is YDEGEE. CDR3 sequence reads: CASSRDRVYGYTF. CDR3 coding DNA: TGTGCCAGCAGCCGCGACAGGGTCTATGGCTACACCTTC.

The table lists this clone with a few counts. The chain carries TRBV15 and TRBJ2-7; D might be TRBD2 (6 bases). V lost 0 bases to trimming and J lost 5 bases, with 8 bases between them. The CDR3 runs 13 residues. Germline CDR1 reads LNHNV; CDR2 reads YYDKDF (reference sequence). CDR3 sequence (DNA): TGTGCCACCAGCAGAGATCGCGGGAACGAGCAGTACTTC. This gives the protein CATSRDRGNEQYF.

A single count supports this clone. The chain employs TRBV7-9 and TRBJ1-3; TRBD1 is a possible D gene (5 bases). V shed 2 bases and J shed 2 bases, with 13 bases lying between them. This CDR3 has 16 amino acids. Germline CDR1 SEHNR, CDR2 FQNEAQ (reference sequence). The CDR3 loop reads CASSLPREGPGNTIYF. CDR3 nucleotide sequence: TGTGCCAGCAGCTTACCTAGGGAGGGGCCTGGAAACACCATATATTTT.

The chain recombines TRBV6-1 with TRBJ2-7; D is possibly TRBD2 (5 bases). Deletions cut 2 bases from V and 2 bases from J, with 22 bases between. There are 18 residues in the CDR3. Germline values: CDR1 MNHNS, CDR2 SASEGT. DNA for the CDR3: TGTGCCAGCAGTGAAATTTTTGGAGACTTTGAGGGCGCCTACGAGCAGTACTTC. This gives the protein CASSEIFGDFEGAYEQYF.

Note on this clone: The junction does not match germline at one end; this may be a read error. The CDR3 here is CSVEGAAKVLRF. The CDR3 region has the DNA TGCAGCGTTGAAGGTGCCGCTAAAGTTCTTCGCTTC. This chain uses TRBV29-1 with TRBJ1-2; D is uncertain. The CDR3 totals 12 residues. Germline assignment: CDR1 SQVTM and CDR2 ANQGSEA.

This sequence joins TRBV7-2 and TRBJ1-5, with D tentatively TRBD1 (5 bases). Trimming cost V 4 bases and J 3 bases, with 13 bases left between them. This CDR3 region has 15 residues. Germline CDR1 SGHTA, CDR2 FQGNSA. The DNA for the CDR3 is TGTGCCAGCAGCTCCGAAGGGGCTTTCAATCAGCCCCAGCATTTT. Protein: CASSSEGAFNQPQHF.

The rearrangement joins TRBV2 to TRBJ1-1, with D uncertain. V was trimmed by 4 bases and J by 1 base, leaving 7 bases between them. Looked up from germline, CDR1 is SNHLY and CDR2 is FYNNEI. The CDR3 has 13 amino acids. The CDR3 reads CASSVSRNTEAFF. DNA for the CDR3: TGTGCCAGCAGTGTTAGCCGGAACACTGAAGCTTTCTTT.

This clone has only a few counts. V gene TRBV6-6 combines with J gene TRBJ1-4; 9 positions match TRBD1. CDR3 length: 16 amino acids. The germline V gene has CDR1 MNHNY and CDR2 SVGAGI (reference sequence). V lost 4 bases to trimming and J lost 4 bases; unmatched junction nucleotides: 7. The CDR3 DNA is TGTGCCAGCAGTTTCTACAGGGGGCCTGGTAATGAAAAACTGTTTTTT. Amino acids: CASSFYRGPGNEKLFF.

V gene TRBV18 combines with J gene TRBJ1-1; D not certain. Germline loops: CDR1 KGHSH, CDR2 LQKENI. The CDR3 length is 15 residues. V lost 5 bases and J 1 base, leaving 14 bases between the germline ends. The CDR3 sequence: CASSEERNRNTEAFF. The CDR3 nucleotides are TGTGCCAGCTCAGAAGAACGTAACAGGAACACTGAAGCTTTCTTT.

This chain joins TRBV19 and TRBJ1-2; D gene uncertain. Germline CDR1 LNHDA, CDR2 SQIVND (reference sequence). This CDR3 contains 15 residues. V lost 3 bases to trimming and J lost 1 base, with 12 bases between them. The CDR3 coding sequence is TGTGCCAGTAGTATGGACTTTCTGAGTAACTATGGCTACACCTTC. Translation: CASSMDFLSNYGYTF. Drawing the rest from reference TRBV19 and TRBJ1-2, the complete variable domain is DGGITQSPKYLFRKEGQNVTLSCEQNLNHDAMYWYRQDPGQGLRLIYYSQIVNDFQKGDIAEGYSVSREKKESFPLTVTSAQKNPTAFYLCASSMDFLSNYGYTFGSGTRLTVV.

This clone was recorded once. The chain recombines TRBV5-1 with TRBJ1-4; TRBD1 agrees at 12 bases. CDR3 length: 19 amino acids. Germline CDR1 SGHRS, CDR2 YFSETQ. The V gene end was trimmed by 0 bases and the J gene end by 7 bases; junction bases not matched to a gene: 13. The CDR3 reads CASSLGGPGQGAWIEKLFF. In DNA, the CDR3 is TGCGCCAGCAGCTTGGGAGGGCCGGGACAGGGGGCTTGGATTGAAAAACTGTTTTTT.

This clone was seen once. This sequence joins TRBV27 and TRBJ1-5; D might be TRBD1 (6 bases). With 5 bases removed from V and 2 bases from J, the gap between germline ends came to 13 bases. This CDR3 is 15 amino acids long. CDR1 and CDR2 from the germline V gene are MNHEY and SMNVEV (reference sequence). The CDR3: CASSIQGYGNQPQHF. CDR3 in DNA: TGTGCCAGCAGTATACAGGGATACGGCAATCAGCCCCAGCATTTT.

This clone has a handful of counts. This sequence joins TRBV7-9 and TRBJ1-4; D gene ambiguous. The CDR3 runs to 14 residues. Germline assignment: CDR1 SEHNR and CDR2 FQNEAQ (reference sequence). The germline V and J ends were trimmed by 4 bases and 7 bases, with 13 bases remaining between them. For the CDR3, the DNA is TGTGCCAGCAGCTACGACGGTGGAGGTGAAAAACTGTTTTTT. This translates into CASSYDGGGEKLFF.

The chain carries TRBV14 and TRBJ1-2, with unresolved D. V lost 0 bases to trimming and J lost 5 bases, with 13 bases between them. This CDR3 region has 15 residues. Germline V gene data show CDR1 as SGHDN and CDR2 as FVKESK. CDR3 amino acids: CASSQDVLGLYGYTF. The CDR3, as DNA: TGTGCCAGCAGCCAAGATGTTCTGGGCTTATATGGCTACACCTTC.

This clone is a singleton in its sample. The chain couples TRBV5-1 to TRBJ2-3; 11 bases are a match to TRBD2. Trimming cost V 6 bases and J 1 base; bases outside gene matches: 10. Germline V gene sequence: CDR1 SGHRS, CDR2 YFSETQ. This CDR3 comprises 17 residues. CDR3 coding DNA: TGCGCCAGCACTCGTTCCGGGACTAGCGGCCGCACAGATACGCAGTATTTT. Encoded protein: CASTRSGTSGRTDTQYF.

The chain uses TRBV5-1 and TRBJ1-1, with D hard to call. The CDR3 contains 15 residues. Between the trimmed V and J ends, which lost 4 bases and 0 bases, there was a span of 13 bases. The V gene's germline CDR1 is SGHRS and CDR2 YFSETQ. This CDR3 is CASSPNEAVNTEAFF. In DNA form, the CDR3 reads TGCGCCAGCAGCCCCAACGAGGCGGTGAACACTGAAGCTTTCTTT.

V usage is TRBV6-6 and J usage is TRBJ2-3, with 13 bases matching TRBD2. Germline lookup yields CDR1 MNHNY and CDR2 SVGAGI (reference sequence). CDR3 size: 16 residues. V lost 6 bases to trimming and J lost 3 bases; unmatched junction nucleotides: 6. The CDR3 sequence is CASRSTSGGGTDTQYF. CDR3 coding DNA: TGTGCCAGCAGATCAACTAGCGGGGGGGGAACAGATACGCAGTATTTT.

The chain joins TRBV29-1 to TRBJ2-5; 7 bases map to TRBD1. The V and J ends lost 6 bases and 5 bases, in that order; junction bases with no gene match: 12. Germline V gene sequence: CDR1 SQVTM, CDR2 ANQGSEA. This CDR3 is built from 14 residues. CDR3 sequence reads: CSVPWGEGAETQYF. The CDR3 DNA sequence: TGCAGCGTCCCCTGGGGCGAGGGGGCGGAGACCCAGTACTTC. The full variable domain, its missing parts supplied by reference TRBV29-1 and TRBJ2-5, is SAVISQKPSRDICQRGTSLTIQCQVDSQVTMMFWYRQQPGQSLTLIATANQGSEATYESGFVIDKFPISRPNLTFSTLTVSNMSPEDSSIYLCSVPWGEGAETQYFGPGTRLLVL.

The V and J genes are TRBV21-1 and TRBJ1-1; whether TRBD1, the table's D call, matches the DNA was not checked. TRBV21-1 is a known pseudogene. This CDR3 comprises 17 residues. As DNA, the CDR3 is TGTGCCAGCCGCAAAGTGCCTTTTGACAGGGACGCCACTGAAGCTTTCTTT. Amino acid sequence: CASRKVPFDRDATEAFF.

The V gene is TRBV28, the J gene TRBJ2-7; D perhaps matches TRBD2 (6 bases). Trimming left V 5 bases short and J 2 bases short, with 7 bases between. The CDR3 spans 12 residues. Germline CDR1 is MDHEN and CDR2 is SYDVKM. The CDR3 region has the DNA TGTGCCAGCAGTCCGGGGGCCTACGAGCAGTACTTC. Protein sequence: CASSPGAYEQYF.

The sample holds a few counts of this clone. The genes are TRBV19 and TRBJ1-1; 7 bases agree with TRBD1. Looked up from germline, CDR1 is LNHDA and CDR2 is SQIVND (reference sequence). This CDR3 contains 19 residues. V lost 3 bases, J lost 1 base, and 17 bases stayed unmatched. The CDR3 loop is CASSIERGLHRPGNTEAFF. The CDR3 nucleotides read TGTGCCAGTAGTATCGAGAGGGGGCTCCACAGGCCGGGGAACACTGAAGCTTTCTTT.

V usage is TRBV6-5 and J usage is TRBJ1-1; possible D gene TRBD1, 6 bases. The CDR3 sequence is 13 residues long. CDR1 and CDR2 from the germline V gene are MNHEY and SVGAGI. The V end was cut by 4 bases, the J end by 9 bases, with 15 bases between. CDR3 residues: CASSSWTDQQAFF. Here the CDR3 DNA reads TGTGCCAGCAGTTCCTGGACAGATCAACAAGCTTTCTTT.